This T cell receptor beta chain was retrieved from a study of blood T cell repertoires in COVID-19. Recruitment covered over 20 US areas and drew participants whose ages spanned roughly 18 to 95 years. In assigning cohorts, the study relied on participant-reported clinical history. Profiling relied on immunoSEQ multiplex PCR, and the TCRdb table lists in-frame clones only, not all of them. The sample consists of roughly 450,000 clones, 90% of them appearing once. V was clipped by 1 base and J by 4 bases; unmatched bases: 4. This CDR3 has 14 amino acids. Germline-derived CDR1 and CDR2 are GTSNPN and SVGIG (reference sequence).

The receptor was derived from a man aged 18-30 years who had recovered from COVID-19. V and J are TRBV30 and TRBJ2-1; TRBD2 matches at 7 bases. Sequenced: PBMCs or T cells enriched from blood (not recorded which). The CDR3 DNA reads as TGTGCCTGGAGTGATCCGGGACTATACAATGAGCAGTTCTTC. This codes for CAWSDPGLYNEQFF.